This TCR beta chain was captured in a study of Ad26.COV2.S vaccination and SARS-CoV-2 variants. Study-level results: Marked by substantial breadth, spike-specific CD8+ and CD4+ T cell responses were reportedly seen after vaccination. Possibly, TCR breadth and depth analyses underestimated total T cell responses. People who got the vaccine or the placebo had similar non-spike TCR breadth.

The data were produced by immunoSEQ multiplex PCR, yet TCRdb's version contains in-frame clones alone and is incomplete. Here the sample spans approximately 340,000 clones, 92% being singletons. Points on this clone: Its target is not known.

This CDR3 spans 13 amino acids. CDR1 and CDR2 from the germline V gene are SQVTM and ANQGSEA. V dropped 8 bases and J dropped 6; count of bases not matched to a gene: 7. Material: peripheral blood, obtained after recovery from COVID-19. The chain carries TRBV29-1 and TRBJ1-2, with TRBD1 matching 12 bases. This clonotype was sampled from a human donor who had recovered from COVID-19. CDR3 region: CSSSRDRGHGYTF. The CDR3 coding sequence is TGCAGCTCCAGCCGGGACAGGGGGCATGGCTACACCTTC.